This TCR beta chain derives from a study of T cells after posttransplantation cyclophosphamide. Control samples came 1 year after myeloablative marrow transplants with methotrexate plus calcineurin inhibitor. Study results and caveats: Later post-transplant blood repertoires were often dominated by donor CD8+ memory clones. Skin or GI-infiltrating T cells shared few TRB sequences with blood. TRB clonality was highly associated with recipient CMV seropositivity and reactivation.

J was trimmed by 4 bases and V by 7 bases; bases with no gene match: 7. Per germline, CDR1 LNHDA and CDR2 SQIVND (reference sequence). The CDR3 is made up of 15 amino acids. Comments on this clone: Its antigen is undetermined.

Some clones are missing from TCRdb's copy, which holds only in-frame ones; the method was immunoSEQ multiplex PCR. This sample has more than 15,000 clones, with roughly 85% found just once. The sequence was obtained from a female patient aged 18 to 29 who received an allogeneic stem cell transplant from an unrelated donor, was CMV-positive, and had acute and chronic GVHD. The graft donor may be the source of some T cells. The chain recombines TRBV19 with TRBJ2-2, with TRBD1 matching over 9 bases. Here the sequenced sample was PBMCs, taken after allogeneic stem cell transplant with calcineurin inhibitor and methotrexate. This chain's CDR3 is CASKGHRGPTGELFF. The CDR3 DNA is TGTGCCAGTAAGGGGCACAGGGGGCCCACCGGGGAGCTGTTTTTT. The variable domain in full, completed from reference TRBV19 and TRBJ2-2, reads DGGITQSPKYLFRKEGQNVTLSCEQNLNHDAMYWYRQDPGQGLRLIYYSQIVNDFQKGDIAEGYSVSREKKESFPLTVTSAQKNPTAFYLCASKGHRGPTGELFFGEGSRLTVL.